The present T cell receptor beta chain was sequenced within a study of T cells after yellow fever vaccination. Overall study findings and caveats: Most clones from primary vaccination were detected again post-booster (roughly 96% CD4, roughly 85% CD8).

As concerns this clonotype: Its antigen is undetermined.

MiXCR was run by TCRdb on the 5' RACE reads, yielding one entry per CDR3 protein. The profile covers 500,000 to 650,000 distinct CDR3 sequences, with 9% to 15% appearing a single time and around 14% taken by the ten largest. Sequencing used PBMCs, obtained on the day of the yellow fever booster vaccination. The sequence was collected from a man aged 25-40 years who received the YFV17D yellow fever vaccine.

The CDR3 bases are TGTGCCAGCAGCTCCCGGGCGGGAGCGGTTGAGCAGTTCTTC. Protein sequence: CASSSRAGAVEQFF. J is TRBJ2-1 and V is TRBV7-9, with 7 bases that match TRBD2. In germline, CDR1 is SEHNR, CDR2 FQNEAQ (reference sequence). V gave up 4 bases and J gave up 9 bases; unmatched junction bases: 9. This CDR3 is 14 amino acids long.